This record concerns one T cell receptor beta chain sequence. These data are taken from a study of shared clonotypes between healthy human individuals. The data were produced by immunoSEQ multiplex PCR, yet TCRdb's version contains in-frame clones alone and is incomplete. In the table there are about 1 million clones, around 76% of which are singletons. Sequenced input: memory CD4+ T cells sorted from blood. Subset described: CD45RA-negative fraction. The source is a man younger than 35 in good health.

The CDR3 DNA follows: TGTGCCAGCAGTGAGATAGTGGGTCCCAAGGGGTATACGCAGTATTTT. Translation: CASSEIVGPKGYTQYF. V usage is TRBV2 and J usage is TRBJ2-3; perhaps TRBD1 as D (5 bases). Germline assignment: CDR1 SNHLY and CDR2 FYNNEI. Trimming took off 3 bases at V and 7 bases at J, with 20 bases between the two ends. This CDR3 spans 16 amino acids.